This record concerns one T cell receptor beta chain sequence. Its antigen is undetermined. The data are from a study of cytomegalovirus exposure and HLA in healthy donors. Background on the study: The use of the same platform for the approximately 130 validation repertoires and the 600 to 800 first-cohort repertoires was reported by a later analysis.

Findings and caveats of the study: Subsequent analysis showed first-cohort TCR clusters tending to co-occur in about 110 validation repertoires.

The donors were part of the validation cohort, which consisted of under 150 subjects and was separate from the first cohort of 666 subjects. Clones were sequenced by immunoSEQ multiplex PCR, and TCRdb holds only the in-frame ones, with some missing. The table includes 150,000 to 200,000 clones, roughly 88% detected once. The CDR3 spans 17 residues. V dropped 3 bases and J dropped 0 bases, with 15 bases sitting between them. CDR1 MNHNS and CDR2 SASEGT come from the germline V gene. The sample comprised PBMCs. This TCR came from a woman between 18 and 29 years old in good health and CMV-seronegative. The chain uses TRBV6-1 and TRBJ1-5; unclear D gene. The CDR3 DNA is TGTGCCAGCAGTGATGATGGAGGGTTCTATAGCAATCAGCCCCAGCATTTT. Translation gives CASSDDGGFYSNQPQHF.